This TCR beta chain emerged from a study of PD-1 blockade in mismatch repair-deficient tumors. Study outcomes and limitations: Rapid post-treatment expansion, then contraction, generally preceding radiologic response, marked tumor-resident clones.

The method was immunoSEQ multiplex PCR; TCRdb's version includes in-frame clones alone and lacks a portion of them. The data show about 14,000 clones, 70% to 85% seen once. With regard to this clone: Its matching antigen is unknown.

TCRs were sequenced from three patients responding to pembrolizumab. J gave up 2 bases and V 6 bases, and 10 bases lay outside the gene matches. The V gene's germline CDR1 is MNHEY and CDR2 SMNVEV (reference sequence). The CDR3 spans 18 residues. This specimen consisted of PBMCs, obtained less than 15 weeks after starting pembrolizumab. The clonotype originates from an adult with mismatch repair-deficient cancer. The chain has TRBV27 and TRBJ2-1; 13 bases fit TRBD2. As DNA, the CDR3 is TGTGCCAGCAGCCTCGGACTAGCGGGAGTAATGACCTACAATGAGCAGTTCTTC. Its translation is CASSLGLAGVMTYNEQFF.